The entry below gives a single T cell receptor beta chain sequence along with its context. Germline V lookup: CDR1 LGHDT, CDR2 YNNKEL (reference sequence). V lost 1 base and J lost 4, with 11 bases in between. The CDR3 length is 15 residues. This sample was included in a study of blood T cell repertoires in COVID-19. The table came from immunoSEQ multiplex PCR; TCRdb's copy has only in-frame clones and leaves some out. The profile shows around 140,000 clones, 81% of them singletons. The sample consisted of peripheral blood. This chain uses TRBV3-1 (or the pseudogene TRBV3-2) with TRBJ1-5; D unresolved. The sequence was collected from a woman aged 60 to 75 with active or convalescent COVID-19. The DNA for the CDR3 is TGTGCCAGCAGCCAAGGTTTACTCGAGAATCAGCCCCAGCATTTT. Amino acids: CASSQGLLENQPQHF.